These T cell receptor beta chains were read from a single sample in a study of cytomegalovirus exposure and HLA in healthy donors. Sequencing was performed with immunoSEQ multiplex PCR; in TCRdb, only in-frame clones are kept and a portion is missing. The data hold about 140,000 clones, with over 75% observed a single time. Sequencing used PBMCs. These receptors all stem from a man aged 50 to 59 in good health and CMV-seronegative. CDR3s include the opening cysteine and the closing phenylalanine or tryptophan. Fields, in order: J gene, V gene, clone size, CDR3 length, D gene, CDR3 protein, CDR3 DNA. The D gene is left open where the match is weak. The size entry is marked missing in some rows and otherwise reads once, few, many or a size class.

J: TRBJ2-3; V: TRBV27; size: few; length: 16; D: TRBD2; CDR3: CASSAPSGGAGGTQYF; DNA: TGTGCCAGCAGTGCCCCCAGCGGGGGGGCCGGGGGTACGCAGTATTTT
J: TRBJ2-5; V: TRBV2; size: NA; length: 13; D: NA; CDR3: CASRALGQETQYF; DNA: TGTGCCAGCAGGGCACTAGGGCAAGAGACCCAGTACTTC
J: TRBJ1-4; V: TRBV18; size: NA; length: 15; D: NA; CDR3: CASSPIGLSEVKLFF; DNA: TGTGCCAGCTCACCAATTGGGCTATCGGAAGTAAAACTGTTTTTT
J: TRBJ2-2; V: TRBV11-3; size: NA; length: 17; D: NA; CDR3: CASSSGLSGANTGELFF; DNA: TGTGCCAGCAGCTCCGGACTTAGCGGCGCGAACACCGGGGAGCTGTTTTTT
J: TRBJ2-1; V: TRBV5-1; size: NA; length: 13; D: TRBD2; CDR3: CASSTTGRNEQFF; DNA: TGCGCCAGCAGCACTACCGGGAGGAATGAGCAGTTCTTC
J: TRBJ2-3; V: TRBV28; size: NA; length: 15; D: TRBD1; CDR3: CASISPGQGSDTQYF; DNA: TGTGCCAGCATATCTCCGGGACAGGGATCAGATACGCAGTATTTT
J: TRBJ1-5; V: TRBV28; size: NA; length: 15; D: NA; CDR3: CASILGGGSNQPQHF; DNA: NA
J: TRBJ1-1; V: TRBV18; size: NA; length: 15; D: NA; CDR3: CASSPLDSLNTEAFF; DNA: TGTGCCAGCTCACCTCTGGACAGCCTGAACACTGAAGCTTTCTTT
J: TRBJ2-5; V: TRBV9; size: few; length: 15; D: TRBD1; CDR3: CASSTGGSLPETQYF; DNA: TGTGCCAGCAGCACAGGGGGTAGCTTACCTGAGACCCAGTACTTC
J: TRBJ2-3; V: TRBV7-8; size: few; length: 15; D: NA; CDR3: CASSYRRGSTDTQYF; DNA: TGTGCCAGCAGCTACAGGAGGGGAAGCACAGATACGCAGTATTTT
J: TRBJ1-5; V: TRBV30; size: NA; length: 15; D: TRBD1; CDR3: CAWSVGTVFNQPQHF; DNA: TGTGCCTGGAGTGTTGGGACAGTCTTCAATCAGCCCCAGCATTTT
J: TRBJ1-2; V: TRBV25-1; size: NA; length: 13; D: NA; CDR3: CASTRGADYGYTF; DNA: TGTGCCAGTACCCGGGGGGCGGACTATGGCTACACCTTC
J: TRBJ2-1; V: TRBV7-9; size: NA; length: 15; D: TRBD1; CDR3: CASSLLQGTFNEQFF; DNA: TGTGCCAGCAGCTTATTACAGGGGACGTTCAATGAGCAGTTCTTC
J: TRBJ2-2; V: TRBV15; size: NA; length: 17; D: NA; CDR3: CATSRALGGRGTGELFF; DNA: TGTGCCACCAGCAGGGCATTGGGTGGTAGAGGCACCGGGGAGCTGTTTTTT
J: TRBJ2-3; V: TRBV5-1; size: NA; length: 16; D: TRBD2; CDR3: CASSLAERGSTDTQYF; DNA: TGCGCCAGCAGCTTGGCGGAGCGGGGGAGCACAGATACGCAGTATTTT
J: TRBJ2-2; V: TRBV10-2; size: NA; length: 16; D: TRBD2; CDR3: CASSGVTSDGTGELFF; DNA: TGCGCCAGCAGTGGGGTTACTAGCGACGGCACCGGGGAGCTGTTTTTT
J: TRBJ2-1; V: TRBV10-3; size: few; length: 13; D: TRBD1; CDR3: CAITGTGGAEQFF; DNA: TGTGCCATCACCGGGACAGGGGGTGCTGAGCAGTTCTTC
J: TRBJ2-1; V: TRBV5-1; size: NA; length: 16; D: TRBD2; CDR3: CASSYVTSGSGDEQFF; DNA: TGCGCCAGCAGCTACGTCACTAGCGGGAGTGGGGATGAGCAGTTCTTC
J: TRBJ1-2; V: TRBV5-6; size: NA; length: 17; D: NA; CDR3: CASSETGRQGTNYGYTF; DNA: TGTGCCAGCAGCGAAACAGGTCGGCAGGGGACTAACTATGGCTACACCTTC
J: TRBJ2-2; V: TRBV12-5; size: NA; length: 14; D: NA; CDR3: CASGLAGDTGELFF; DNA: TGTGCTAGTGGGTTGGCAGGGGACACCGGGGAGCTGTTTTTT
J: TRBJ1-5; V: TRBV19; size: NA; length: 19; D: TRBD1; CDR3: CASSIAGTVGFFSNQPQHF; DNA: TGTGCCAGTAGTATTGCCGGGACAGTTGGTTTCTTCAGCAATCAGCCCCAGCATTTT
J: TRBJ1-2; V: TRBV19; size: NA; length: 16; D: TRBD1; CDR3: CASTLTGTGGRGGYTF; DNA: TGTGCCAGTACCCTGACCGGGACAGGGGGCCGGGGTGGCTACACCTTC
J: TRBJ2-1; V: TRBV5-1; size: few; length: 16; D: NA; CDR3: CASSLRTAPSYNEQFF; DNA: TGCGCCAGCAGCCTCAGAACAGCCCCGTCCTACAATGAGCAGTTCTTC
J: TRBJ2-3; V: TRBV7-2; size: NA; length: 19; D: TRBD2; CDR3: CASSLRYPGGFGRADTQYF; DNA: TGTGCCAGCAGCTTAAGATACCCGGGGGGTTTTGGGCGCGCAGATACGCAGTATTTT
J: TRBJ2-5; V: TRBV5-1; size: NA; length: 14; D: NA; CDR3: CASSLNRVEETQYF; DNA: TGCGCCAGCAGCTTGAACAGGGTAGAGGAGACCCAGTACTTC
J: TRBJ2-7; V: TRBV4-2; size: NA; length: 15; D: TRBD2; CDR3: CASSQRAGDFYEQYF; DNA: TGTGCCAGCAGCCAACGAGCGGGAGACTTCTACGAGCAGTACTTC
J: TRBJ1-2; V: TRBV6-5; size: few; length: 14; D: NA; CDR3: CASSYSRSDYGYTF; DNA: TGTGCCAGCAGTTACTCGAGGAGTGACTATGGCTACACCTTC
J: TRBJ2-2; V: TRBV15; size: NA; length: 17; D: TRBD2; CDR3: CATSRRGGRASTGELFF; DNA: TGTGCCACCAGCAGAAGAGGCGGGAGGGCCAGCACCGGGGAGCTGTTTTTT
J: TRBJ2-7; V: TRBV7-2; size: once; length: 19; D: TRBD1; CDR3: CASSLARTGGAENSYEQYF; DNA: TGTGCCAGCAGCTTAGCCAGGACAGGGGGCGCAGAGAATTCCTACGAGCAGTACTTC
J: TRBJ2-7; V: TRBV18; size: NA; length: 15; D: TRBD1; CDR3: CASSLSRTGVHEQYF; DNA: TGTGCCAGCTCACTCTCGAGGACAGGGGTCCACGAGCAGTACTTC
J: TRBJ1-5; V: TRBV6-6; size: once; length: 15; D: NA; CDR3: CASSYSGAEDQPQHF; DNA: TGTGCCAGCAGTTACTCGGGGGCCGAGGATCAGCCCCAGCATTTT
J: TRBJ2-1; V: TRBV5-6; size: NA; length: 12; D: NA; CDR3: CASSLGQNEQFF; DNA: TGTGCCAGCAGCTTGGGTCAGAATGAGCAGTTCTTC
J: TRBJ1-5; V: TRBV6-1; size: NA; length: 13; D: NA; CDR3: CAGATGLFQPQHF; DNA: TGTGCCGGCGCAACAGGGTTATTCCAGCCCCAGCATTTT
J: TRBJ1-1; V: TRBV7-2; size: NA; length: 14; D: NA; CDR3: CASSLGGENTEAFF; DNA: TGTGCCAGCAGCTTAGGGGGAGAGAACACTGAAGCTTTCTTT
J: TRBJ2-3; V: TRBV7-9; size: NA; length: 18; D: TRBD1; CDR3: CASSPTGIKGTLTDTQYF; DNA: TGTGCCAGCAGCCCGACAGGGATCAAGGGTACCCTCACAGATACGCAGTATTTT
J: TRBJ1-1; V: TRBV29-1; size: NA; length: 13; D: TRBD1; CDR3: CSGSQGGNTEAFF; DNA: TGCAGCGGATCACAGGGGGGGAACACTGAAGCTTTCTTT
J: TRBJ2-3; V: TRBV25-1; size: NA; length: 15; D: TRBD2; CDR3: CASSDSGRGTDTQYF; DNA: TGTGCCAGCAGTGATAGCGGGAGGGGTACAGATACGCAGTATTTT
J: TRBJ2-7; V: TRBV7-3; size: NA; length: 13; D: NA; CDR3: CASRATGYYEQYF; DNA: TGTGCCAGCAGGGCGACAGGTTACTACGAGCAGTACTTC
J: TRBJ1-1; V: TRBV6-5; size: NA; length: 15; D: TRBD1; CDR3: CASSYGTGSNTEAFF; DNA: TGTGCCAGCAGTTACGGGACAGGGAGTAACACTGAAGCTTTCTTT